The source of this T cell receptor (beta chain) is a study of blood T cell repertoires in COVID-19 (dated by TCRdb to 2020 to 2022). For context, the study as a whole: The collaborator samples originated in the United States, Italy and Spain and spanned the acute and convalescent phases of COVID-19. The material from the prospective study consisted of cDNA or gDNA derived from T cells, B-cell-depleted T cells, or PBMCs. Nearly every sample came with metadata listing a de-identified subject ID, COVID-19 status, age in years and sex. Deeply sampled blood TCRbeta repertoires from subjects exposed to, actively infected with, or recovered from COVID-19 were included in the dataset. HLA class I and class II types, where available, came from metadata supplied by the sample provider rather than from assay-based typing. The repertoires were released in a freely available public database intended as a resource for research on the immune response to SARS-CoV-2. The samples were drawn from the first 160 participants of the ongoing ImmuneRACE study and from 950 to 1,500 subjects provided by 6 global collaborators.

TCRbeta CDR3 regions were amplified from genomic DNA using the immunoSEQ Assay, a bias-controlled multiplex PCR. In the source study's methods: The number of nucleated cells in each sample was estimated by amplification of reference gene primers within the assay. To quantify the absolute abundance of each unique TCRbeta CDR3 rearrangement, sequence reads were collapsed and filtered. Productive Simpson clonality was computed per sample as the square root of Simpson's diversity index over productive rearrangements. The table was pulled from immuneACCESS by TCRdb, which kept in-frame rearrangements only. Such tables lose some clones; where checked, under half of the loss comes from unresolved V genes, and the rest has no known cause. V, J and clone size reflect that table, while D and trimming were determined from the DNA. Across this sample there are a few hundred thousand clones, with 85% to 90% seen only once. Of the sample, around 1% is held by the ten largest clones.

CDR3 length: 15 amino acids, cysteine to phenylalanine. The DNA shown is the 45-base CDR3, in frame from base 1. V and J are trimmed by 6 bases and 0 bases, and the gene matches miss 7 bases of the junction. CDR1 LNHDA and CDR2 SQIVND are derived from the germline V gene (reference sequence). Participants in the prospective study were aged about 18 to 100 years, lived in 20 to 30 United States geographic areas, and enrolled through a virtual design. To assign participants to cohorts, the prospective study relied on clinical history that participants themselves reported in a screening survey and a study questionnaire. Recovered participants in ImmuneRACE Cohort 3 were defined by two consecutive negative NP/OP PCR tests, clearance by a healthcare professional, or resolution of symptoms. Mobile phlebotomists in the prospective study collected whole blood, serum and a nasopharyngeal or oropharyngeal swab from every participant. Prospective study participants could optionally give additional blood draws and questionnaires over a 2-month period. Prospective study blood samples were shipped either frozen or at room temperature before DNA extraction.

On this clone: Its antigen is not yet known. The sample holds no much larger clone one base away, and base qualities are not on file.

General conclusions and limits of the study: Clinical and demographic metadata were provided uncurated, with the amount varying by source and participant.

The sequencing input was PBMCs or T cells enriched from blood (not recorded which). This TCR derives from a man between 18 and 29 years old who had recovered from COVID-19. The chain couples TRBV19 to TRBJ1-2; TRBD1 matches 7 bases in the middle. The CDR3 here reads CASSAGGLSNYGYTF. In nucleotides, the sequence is TGTGCCAGTAGCGCAGGGGGACTTTCTAACTATGGCTACACCTTC. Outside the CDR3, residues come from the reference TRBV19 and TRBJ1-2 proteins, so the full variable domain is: DGGITQSPKYLFRKEGQNVTLSCEQNLNHDAMYWYRQDPGQGLRLIYYSQIVNDFQKGDIAEGYSVSREKKESFPLTVTSAQKNPTAFYLCASSAGGLSNYGYTFGSGTRLTVV.